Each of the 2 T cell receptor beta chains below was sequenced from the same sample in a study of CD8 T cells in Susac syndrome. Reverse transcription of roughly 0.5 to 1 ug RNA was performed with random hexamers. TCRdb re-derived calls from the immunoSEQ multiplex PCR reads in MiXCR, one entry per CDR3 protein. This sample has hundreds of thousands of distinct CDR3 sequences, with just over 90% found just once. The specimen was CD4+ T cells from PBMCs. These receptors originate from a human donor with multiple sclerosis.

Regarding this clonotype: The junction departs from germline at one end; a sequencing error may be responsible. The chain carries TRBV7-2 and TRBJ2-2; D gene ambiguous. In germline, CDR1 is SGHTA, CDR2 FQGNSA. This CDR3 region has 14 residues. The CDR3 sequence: CANSLVSVTGELFF. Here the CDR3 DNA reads TGTGCCAACAGCTTAGTTTCCGTTACCGGGGAGCTGTTTTTT.

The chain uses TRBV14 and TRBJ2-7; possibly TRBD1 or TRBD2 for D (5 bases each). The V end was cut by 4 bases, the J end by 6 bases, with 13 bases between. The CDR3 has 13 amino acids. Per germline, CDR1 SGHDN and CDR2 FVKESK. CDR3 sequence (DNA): TGTGCCAGCAGCCGATGGGGGACCGGCGAGCAGTACTTC. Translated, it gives CASSRWGTGEQYF.